This T cell receptor beta chain was found in a study of blood T cell repertoires in COVID-19. Looking at the study overall: Acute and convalescent COVID-19 samples came from the United States, Italy and Spain. From T cells, B-cell-depleted T cells, or PBMCs came the material, which was cDNA or gDNA.

Under the authors' procedure: The authors estimated nucleated cell counts from reference gene primer amplification. Produced via immunoSEQ multiplex PCR; TCRdb's table is partial and in-frame only. That table furnishes V, J and clone size, whereas the DNA furnished D and trimming. The table lists about 96,000 clones, around 90% of them singletons, with around 3.9% in the top ten. The receptor comes from a human donor with COVID-19, enrolled during active disease. The donor label of this sample is uncertain. Specimen: peripheral blood.

The CDR3 DNA follows: TGTGCCAGCAGCAACTTTATAGTGAACACTGAAGCTTTCTTT. It specifies CASSNFIVNTEAFF. The chain links TRBV6-5 to TRBJ1-1; D uncertain. Trimming took 6 bases from V and 0 from J, leaving 11 bases between them. The CDR3 totals 14 residues. The germline gives CDR1 MNHEY, CDR2 SVGAGI.